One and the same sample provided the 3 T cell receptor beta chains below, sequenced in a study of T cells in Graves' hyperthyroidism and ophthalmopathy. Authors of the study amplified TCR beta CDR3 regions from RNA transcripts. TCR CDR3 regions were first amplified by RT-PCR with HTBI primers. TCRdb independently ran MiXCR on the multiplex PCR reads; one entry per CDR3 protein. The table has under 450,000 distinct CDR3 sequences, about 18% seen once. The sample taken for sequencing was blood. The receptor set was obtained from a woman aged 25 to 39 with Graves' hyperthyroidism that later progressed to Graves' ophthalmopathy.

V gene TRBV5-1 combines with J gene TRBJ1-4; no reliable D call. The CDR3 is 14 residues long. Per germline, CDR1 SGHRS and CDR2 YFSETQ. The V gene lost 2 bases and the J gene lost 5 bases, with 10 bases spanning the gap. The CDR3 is CASSFETMNEKLFF. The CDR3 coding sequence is TGCGCCAGCAGCTTCGAGACGATGAATGAAAAACTGTTTTTT.

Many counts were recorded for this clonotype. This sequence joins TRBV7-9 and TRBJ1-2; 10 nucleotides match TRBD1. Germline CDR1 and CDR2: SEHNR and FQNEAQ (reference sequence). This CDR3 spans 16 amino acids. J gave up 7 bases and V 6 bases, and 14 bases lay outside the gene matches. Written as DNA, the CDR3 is TGTGCCAGCAGATCCGGGACAGGGGCCCCTGAGGTTGGCTACACCTTC. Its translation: CASRSGTGAPEVGYTF.

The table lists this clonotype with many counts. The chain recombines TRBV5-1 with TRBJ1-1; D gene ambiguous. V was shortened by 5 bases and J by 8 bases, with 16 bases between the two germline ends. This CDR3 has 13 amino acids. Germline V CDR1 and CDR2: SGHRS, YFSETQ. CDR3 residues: CASRLTREEEAFF. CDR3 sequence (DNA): TGCGCCAGCAGGTTAACACGAGAGGAGGAAGCTTTCTTT.